This TCR beta chain was recovered during a study of T cell changes during pregnancy in multiple sclerosis. CDR3 length equals 16 residues. J was trimmed by 2 bases and V by 6 bases; bases with no gene match: 7. In germline, CDR1 is ENHRY, CDR2 SYGVKD. Method: immunoSEQ multiplex PCR; TCRdb's copy keeps in-frame clones and lacks some. The table has 48,000 or so clones, 88% seen once. The input for sequencing was CD4+ T cells from peripheral blood mononuclear cells, taken in the second trimester of pregnancy. J is TRBJ1-3 and V is TRBV10-3; 10 nucleotides agree with TRBD1. The source of this sequence is a female donor with multiple sclerosis, enrolled in a pregnancy study. CDR3 loop: CAISPTGGQAGNTIYF. CDR3 in DNA: TGTGCCATCAGCCCGACAGGGGGCCAGGCTGGAAACACCATATATTTT.